Each of the 9 T cell receptor beta chains below was sequenced from the same sample in a study of spatial heterogeneity in lung cancer. Time point meaning: sample taken at primary tumor resection. Material for sequencing was whole RNA from tumor, nontumor lung or frozen PBMC, left unsorted. TCRdb passed the 5' RACE reads through MiXCR, listing each CDR3 protein once. This sample has 20,000 to 25,000 distinct CDR3 sequences, with 4% to 5% found just once. The sample consisted of PBMCs, taken at surgery. These receptors all come from a male donor with early-stage non-small cell lung cancer.

This clonotype was counted ten times or more. This chain uses TRBV27 with TRBJ1-6, with D possibly being TRBD1 (5 bases). CDR3 length: 15 residues. V was clipped by 8 bases and J by 0 bases, with 11 bases between them. CDR1 and CDR2 (germline): MNHEY, SMNVEV (reference sequence). The CDR3 DNA reads as TGTGCCAGCGGGACCCTGAGCTCCTATAATTCACCCCTCCACTTT. It is translated as CASGTLSSYNSPLHF.

This clonotype was recorded at least ten times. The rearrangement joins TRBV20-1 to TRBJ1-4, with D uncertain. With 0 bases removed from V and 8 bases from J, the gap between germline ends came to 13 bases. This CDR3 contains 14 residues. CDR1 is DFQATT and CDR2 is SNEGSKA in the germline V gene (reference sequence). The CDR3 loop reads CSARDQNSMEKLFF. CDR3 nucleotide sequence: TGCAGTGCTAGAGATCAGAACAGTATGGAAAAACTGTTTTTT.

This clonotype was detected a few times. The chain combines TRBV5-6 with TRBJ2-1; D is possibly TRBD2 (6 bases). V lost 0 bases to trimming and J lost 2 bases, with 6 bases between them. The CDR3 consists of 14 residues. Germline V gene data show CDR1 as SGHDT and CDR2 as YYEEEE. Written as DNA, the CDR3 is TGTGCCAGCAGCTTGGGGACTACCTACAATGAGCAGTTCTTC. Protein product: CASSLGTTYNEQFF.

Sample share makes this clonotype medium-sized. The chain couples TRBV6-5 to TRBJ2-7, with D perhaps TRBD1 or TRBD2 (6 bases each). Trimming shortened V by 5 bases and J by 4 bases, and 9 bases separated the two germline ends. The CDR3 runs 12 residues. From germline, CDR1 is MNHEY and CDR2 SVGAGI. CDR3 amino acids: CASSLGGYEQYF. The CDR3 DNA reads as TGTGCCAGCAGTCTAGGGGGGTACGAGCAGTACTTC.

This clonotype was seen at least ten times. The chain combines TRBV7-2 with TRBJ2-5; TRBD1 matches 7 bases. The trim removed 6 bases at V and 2 bases at J, leaving 3 bases unmatched. The germline V gene has CDR1 SGHTA and CDR2 FQGNSA. CDR3 length equals 13 residues. The CDR3: CASRGQTQETQYF. The CDR3 coding sequence is TGTGCCAGCAGGGGACAGACGCAAGAGACCCAGTACTTC.

This clonotype was observed many times. The chain couples TRBV18 to TRBJ2-3; TRBD2 aligns across 8 bases. CDR1 and CDR2 (germline): KGHSH, LQKENI. Trimming cost V 0 bases and J 1 base; bases outside gene matches: 6. The CDR3 has 17 residues. In DNA, the CDR3 is TGTGCCAGCTCACCACCGGCGGGGGGTGGCGGCACAGATACGCAGTATTTT. This codes for CASSPPAGGGGTDTQYF. Full variable domain (missing parts from reference TRBV18 and TRBJ2-3): NAGVMQNPRHLVRRRGQEARLRCSPMKGHSHVYWYRQLPEEGLKFMVYLQKENIIDESGMPKERFSAEFPKEGPSILRIQQVVRGDSAAYFCASSPPAGGGGTDTQYFGPGTRLTVL.

In the case of this clonotype: Given a much more abundant clone one base away, this may be a read error. The CDR3 does not close with the conserved phenylalanine or tryptophan, likely indicating a read error. The chain employs TRBV29-1 and TRBJ1-1; D not certain. V lost 5 bases and J lost 5, with 6 bases in between. CDR3 length equals 10 residues. Germline V gene lookup returns CDR1 SQVTM and CDR2 ANQGSEA. This chain's CDR3 is CSVWGTEAFS. The CDR3 DNA is TGCAGCGTTTGGGGAACTGAAGCTTTCTCT.

This clonotype was picked up many times. J is TRBJ2-1 and V is TRBV19, with 12 bases aligning to TRBD2. V was pared by 3 bases and J by 3 bases, with 6 bases of the junction left unmatched. This CDR3 contains 17 residues. CDR1 LNHDA and CDR2 SQIVND come from the germline V gene (reference sequence). For the CDR3, the DNA is TGTGCCAGTAGTATGAACTTACTAGCGGGGGGCTACAATGAGCAGTTCTTC. Encoded protein: CASSMNLLAGGYNEQFF.

The table lists this clonotype with a few counts. The chain combines TRBV7-9 with TRBJ1-3, with TRBD1 identical over 9 bases. With V trimmed by 1 base and J by 1 base, 2 bases remained unmatched. The CDR3 spans 16 residues. CDR1 is SEHNR and CDR2 is FQNEAQ in the germline V gene (reference sequence). The CDR3: CASSLGGTGSGNTIYF. For the CDR3, the DNA is TGTGCCAGCAGCTTAGGCGGGACAGGGTCTGGAAACACCATATATTTT.